These 29 T cell receptor beta chains were all obtained from the same sample, sequenced in a study of cytomegalovirus exposure and HLA in healthy donors. Here immunoSEQ multiplex PCR was the method, and the copy in TCRdb shows in-frame clones only, minus some. The sample shows some 130,000 clones, roughly 79% of them seen only once. Sample: PBMCs. Source of these receptors: a young man in good health and CMV-seropositive.

The genes are TRBV15 and TRBJ1-4; D unclear. Germline CDR1 reads LNHNV; CDR2 reads YYDKDF (reference sequence). The CDR3 is 17 residues long. V was clipped by 1 base and J by 0 bases, with 12 bases between them. CDR3 sequence reads: CATSRAIPISTNEKLFF. In DNA form, the CDR3 reads TGTGCCACCAGCAGAGCAATTCCCATTTCAACTAATGAAAAACTGTTTTTT.

J is TRBJ1-1 and V is TRBV11-2; D perhaps matches TRBD1 (5 bases). The germline gives CDR1 SGHAT, CDR2 FQNNGV. The CDR3 runs 15 residues. V was trimmed by 2 bases and J by 4 bases, leaving 14 bases between them. The CDR3 loop is CASSLIYGGATEAFF. The CDR3 nucleotides read TGTGCCAGCAGCTTAATTTACGGAGGGGCCACTGAAGCTTTCTTT.

The chain links TRBV9 to TRBJ1-4; D possibly corresponds to TRBD1 (6 bases). Trimming took 0 bases from V and 8 from J, leaving 11 bases between them. Germline CDR1 reads SGDLS; CDR2 reads YYNGEE. This CDR3 has 14 amino acids. CDR3 amino acids: CASSVGTEPEKLFF. The CDR3 coding sequence is TGTGCCAGCAGCGTAGGGACAGAACCCGAAAAACTGTTTTTT.

V is TRBV18 and J is TRBJ2-3; TRBD2 matches at 14 bases. V was clipped by 3 bases and J by 5 bases; unmatched bases: 7. CDR3 length: 17 amino acids. The germline V gene has CDR1 KGHSH and CDR2 LQKENI. The CDR3 DNA sequence: TGTGCCAGCTCACCCCCTGGACTAGCGGGGGGCCGAGATACGCAGTATTTT. It translates to CASSPPGLAGGRDTQYF. Combining the CDR3 with reference TRBV18 and TRBJ2-3 gives the whole variable domain NAGVMQNPRHLVRRRGQEARLRCSPMKGHSHVYWYRQLPEEGLKFMVYLQKENIIDESGMPKERFSAEFPKEGPSILRIQQVVRGDSAAYFCASSPPGLAGGRDTQYFGPGTRLTVL.

V and J are TRBV5-6 and TRBJ1-4, with 9 nucleotides matching TRBD1. Germline-derived CDR1 and CDR2 are SGHDT and YYEEEE. The V and J ends lost 4 bases and 10 bases, in that order; junction bases with no gene match: 11. The CDR3 runs to 15 residues. Here the CDR3 DNA reads TGTGCCAGCAGCACCTGGACAGGGGTTGGTGGAAAACTGTTTTTT. It translates to CASSTWTGVGGKLFF.

V gene TRBV7-8 combines with J gene TRBJ1-6, with D uncertain. Trimming cost V 5 bases and J 8 bases, with 13 bases left between them. CDR3 length: 14 amino acids. In germline, CDR1 is SGHVS, CDR2 FQNEAQ. CDR3 residues: CASSPQRRDSPLHF. The DNA of the CDR3 is TGTGCCAGCAGCCCCCAGAGGAGAGATTCACCCCTCCACTTT.

The CDR3 DNA reads as TGTGCCAGTAGTATGATCGGCTCCAGTCGGGCAGATACGCAGTATTTT. It translates to CASSMIGSSRADTQYF. The V call is TRBV19, the J call TRBJ2-3, with D uncertain. V lost 3 bases and J 4 bases, leaving 17 bases between the germline ends. The CDR3 contains 16 residues. CDR1 and CDR2 (germline): LNHDA, SQIVND (reference sequence). The full variable domain, in which reference TRBV19 and TRBJ2-3 provide the parts outside the CDR3, is DGGITQSPKYLFRKEGQNVTLSCEQNLNHDAMYWYRQDPGQGLRLIYYSQIVNDFQKGDIAEGYSVSREKKESFPLTVTSAQKNPTAFYLCASSMIGSSRADTQYFGPGTRLTVL.

The rearrangement joins TRBV6-6 to TRBJ2-7; 11 bases match TRBD1. The V segment lost 5 bases and the J segment 4 bases; nucleotides outside the gene matches: 7. CDR1 and CDR2 from the germline V gene are MNHNY and SVGAGI (reference sequence). The CDR3 extends over 15 amino acids. DNA of the CDR3: TGTGCCAGCAGTCCCGGGACAGGGGGTACTTACGAGCAGTACTTC. It is translated as CASSPGTGGTYEQYF.

This chain links TRBV11-3 with TRBJ2-3; no reliable D call. The CDR3 loop spans 15 amino acids. Trimming removed 1 base at V and 6 bases at J, with 14 bases between. Germline V gene lookup returns CDR1 SGHNT and CDR2 YENEEA. The DNA for the CDR3 is TGTGCCAGCAGCTTAGGGGCTACCTCCACGGATACGCAGTATTTT. It yields the protein CASSLGATSTDTQYF.

J is TRBJ2-3 and V is TRBV7-6, with D perhaps TRBD1 (5 bases). Trimming pared 1 base from V and 2 bases from J, leaving 10 bases between. CDR1 and CDR2 from the germline V gene are SGHVS and FNYEAQ. This CDR3 is built from 15 residues. The CDR3 DNA sequence: TGTGCCAGCAGCTTAGAGGTAGGGGCCACAGATACGCAGTATTTT. As protein: CASSLEVGATDTQYF.

This clone was seen only a few times. The chain recombines TRBV5-1 with TRBJ1-2, with 9 bases aligning to TRBD1. CDR1 is SGHRS and CDR2 is YFSETQ in the germline V gene. This CDR3 is built from 13 residues. V lost 4 bases, J lost 3 bases, and 1 base stayed unmatched. The CDR3 region has the DNA TGCGCCAGCAGCAGGACAGGGGACTATGGCTACACCTTC. It yields the protein CASSRTGDYGYTF.

The rearrangement links TRBV5-4 to TRBJ1-2, with D possibly matching TRBD1 (6 bases). Germline assignment: CDR1 SGHNT and CDR2 YYREEE (reference sequence). The V end lost 2 bases, the J end lost 7 bases, and 15 bases lay between the germline ends. The CDR3 contains 14 residues. The CDR3 nucleotides read TGTGCCAGCAGCTTACGGGGGGCCGCCACTGGCTACACCTTC. Residues: CASSLRGAATGYTF.

This chain connects TRBV7-9 to TRBJ2-7; possibly TRBD1 for D (6 bases). CDR3 length equals 13 residues. The V gene's germline CDR1 is SEHNR and CDR2 FQNEAQ (reference sequence). V dropped 2 bases and J dropped 6 bases, with 11 bases sitting between them. The CDR3 loop is CASSLLTGREQYF. The CDR3 DNA sequence: TGTGCCAGCAGCTTACTCACAGGGCGCGAGCAGTACTTC.

This chain connects TRBV29-1 to TRBJ2-1; possible D gene TRBD2, 5 bases. Trimming removed 7 bases from V and 0 bases from J, with 10 bases in between. Germline V lookup: CDR1 SQVTM, CDR2 ANQGSEA. This CDR3 has 13 amino acids. The CDR3 here is CSGEGSSYNEQFF. The CDR3 DNA sequence: TGCAGCGGAGAGGGTAGCTCCTACAATGAGCAGTTCTTC.

J is TRBJ1-5 and V is TRBV6-6; 9 nucleotides align to TRBD1. The germline CDR1 and CDR2 sequences are MNHNY and SVGAGI (reference sequence). V trimming: 8 bases; J trimming: 8 bases; junction bases outside the gene matches: 16. This CDR3 is built from 16 residues. The CDR3 bases are TGTGCCAGCGAAGGGGTCAACCGGGACAGGGTCAAGCCCCAGCATTTT. This translates into CASEGVNRDRVKPQHF.

The gene calls are TRBV6-1 and TRBJ1-2, with TRBD1 matching over 9 bases. Germline lookup yields CDR1 MNHNS and CDR2 SASEGT. This CDR3 region has 13 residues. J lost 5 bases, V lost 6 bases, and 4 bases had no gene match. Here the CDR3 DNA reads TGTGCCAGCAGCCGCGGGACAGGGTATGGCTACACCTTC. It is translated as CASSRGTGYGYTF.

This clone was detected only a few times. The chain recombines TRBV7-7 with TRBJ2-2, with D hard to call. The CDR3 sequence is 16 residues long. Trimming shortened V by 5 bases and J by 0 bases, and 13 bases separated the two germline ends. Germline loops: CDR1 SSHAT, CDR2 FNYEAQ (reference sequence). Written as DNA, the CDR3 is TGTGCCAGCAGCCCCCTCAGCGCAACGAACACCGGGGAGCTGTTTTTT. Protein: CASSPLSATNTGELFF.

J is TRBJ1-1 and V is TRBV15, with 8 bases fitting TRBD1. V was clipped by 4 bases and J by 2 bases; unmatched bases: 6. The CDR3 is 15 residues long. Germline CDR1 is LNHNV and CDR2 is YYDKDF (reference sequence). The CDR3: CATSTGTGPNTEAFF. In DNA form, the CDR3 reads TGTGCCACCAGCACGGGGACAGGACCAAACACTGAAGCTTTCTTT.

This clone was seen once. The J gene is TRBJ1-2, the V gene TRBV2; 7 nucleotides line up with TRBD1. The CDR3 covers 13 residues. Germline trimming cut 10 bases from V and 0 bases from J; bases unmatched to any gene: 5. Germline V gives CDR1 SNHLY, CDR2 FYNNEI. CDR3 coding DNA: TGTGCCATCGTCAGGGGGGCTAACTATGGCTACACCTTC. It codes for CAIVRGANYGYTF.

The genes are TRBV11-2 and TRBJ1-2; D is perhaps TRBD1 (6 bases). Germline V lookup: CDR1 SGHAT, CDR2 FQNNGV. The length of the CDR3 is 15 residues. Trimming removed 1 base from V and 0 bases from J, with 9 bases in between. The CDR3 region is CASSLGTVPNYGYTF. The CDR3 nucleotides are TGTGCCAGCAGCTTAGGGACAGTCCCTAACTATGGCTACACCTTC.

This clone was found a few times. As DNA, the CDR3 is TGCGCCAGCAGCCAACCTACCGACAGGCAGTACTTC. It yields the protein CASSQPTDRQYF. The chain joins TRBV4-1 to TRBJ2-7; D may be TRBD1 (5 bases). The CDR3 is made up of 12 amino acids. In germline, CDR1 is MGHRA, CDR2 YSYEKL. V was clipped by 2 bases and J by 9 bases, with 11 bases between them.

The V and J genes are TRBV9 and TRBJ2-3, with TRBD1 matching 7 bases. The V gene's germline CDR1 is SGDLS and CDR2 YYNGEE. V lost 4 bases to trimming and J lost 1 base; unmatched junction nucleotides: 9. CDR3 length: 16 amino acids. CDR3 coding DNA: TGTGCCAGCAGCACTAGAGGTGGACAGGGCACAGATACGCAGTATTTT. Protein product: CASSTRGGQGTDTQYF.

The chain links TRBV7-9 to TRBJ2-5, with D perhaps TRBD1 (6 bases). The CDR3 totals 15 residues. Trimming took 4 bases from V and 1 from J, leaving 13 bases between them. The germline CDR1 and CDR2 sequences are SEHNR and FQNEAQ (reference sequence). CDR3 in amino acids: CASSSDRLGQETQYF. CDR3 nucleotide sequence: TGTGCCAGCAGCTCCGACAGGCTGGGCCAAGAGACCCAGTACTTC.

This clone was recorded many times. J is TRBJ1-5 and V is TRBV6-5; 11 bases are shared with TRBD1. Looked up from germline, CDR1 is MNHEY and CDR2 is SVGAGI. The CDR3 consists of 15 residues. V lost 4 bases to trimming and J lost 4 bases; unmatched junction nucleotides: 3. CDR3: CASSSDRGLNQPQHF. The CDR3 coding sequence is TGTGCCAGCAGTTCGGACAGGGGGCTGAATCAGCCCCAGCATTTT.

The chain combines TRBV27 with TRBJ2-3; 13 positions match TRBD2. Germline trimming cut 3 bases from V and 5 bases from J; bases unmatched to any gene: 2. CDR1 is MNHEY and CDR2 is SMNVEV in the germline V gene (reference sequence). CDR3 length equals 15 residues. CDR3 DNA: TGTGCCAGCAGTTTCGGACTAGCGGGAGTAGATACGCAGTATTTT. As protein: CASSFGLAGVDTQYF.

This chain connects TRBV27 to TRBJ2-7, with TRBD2 matching 9 bases. V was clipped by 1 base and J by 2 bases; unmatched bases: 6. This CDR3 has 16 amino acids. Germline CDR1 reads MNHEY; CDR2 reads SMNVEV (reference sequence). The CDR3 here is CASSLYSGRPPYEQYF. The CDR3 coding sequence is TGTGCCAGCAGTTTATATAGCGGGAGACCTCCCTACGAGCAGTACTTC.

This clone appeared a single time. V is TRBV7-2 and J is TRBJ1-2, with TRBD1 matching 8 bases. Germline V CDR1 and CDR2: SGHTA, FQGNSA. The CDR3 spans 13 residues. V trimming: 5 bases; J trimming: 3 bases; junction bases outside the gene matches: 2. Here the CDR3 DNA reads TGTGCCAGCAGCGAGGGACAGGACTATGGCTACACCTTC. Protein sequence: CASSEGQDYGYTF. The full variable domain, completed using reference TRBV7-2 and TRBJ1-2, is GAGVSQSPSNKVTEKGKDVELRCDPISGHTALYWYRQSLGQGLEFLIYFQGNSAPDKSGLPSDRFSAERTGGSVSTLTIQRTQQEDSAVYLCASSEGQDYGYTFGSGTRLTVV.

The chain has TRBV6-5 and TRBJ1-1, with a tentative D call TRBD1 (5 bases). The germline V and J ends were trimmed by 2 bases and 7 bases, with 5 bases remaining between them. Germline values: CDR1 MNHEY, CDR2 SVGAGI. The CDR3 covers 11 residues. The DNA of the CDR3 is TGTGCCAGCAGTTACGACAGTGAAGCTTTCTTT. Translation: CASSYDSEAFF.

This clone turned up a few times. The chain carries TRBV6-1 and TRBJ1-2; perhaps TRBD1 as D (6 bases). The CDR3 totals 11 residues. CDR1 is MNHNS, CDR2 SASEGT, per germline. Trimming removed 8 bases from V and 3 bases from J, with 7 bases in between. As DNA, the CDR3 is TGTGCCAGCGGGACATACTATGGCTACACCTTC. It yields the protein CASGTYYGYTF.